The 24 T cell receptor beta chains presented below share a single source sample, sequenced in a study of identical twins. TCRdb reanalysed the 5' RACE reads using MiXCR and keeps one entry per CDR3 protein. This table holds some 790,000 distinct CDR3 sequences, roughly 18% found once. Another study also made use of these data, one on T cells expressing NK-cell markers.

Sequencing input: PBMCs. The receptors stem from a woman under 30 in good health.

V is TRBV7-9 and J is TRBJ1-1; D remains unclear. The germline gives CDR1 SEHNR, CDR2 FQNEAQ (reference sequence). Trimming cost V 1 base and J 0 bases, with 9 bases left between them. The CDR3 is made up of 15 amino acids. Here the CDR3 DNA reads TGTGCCAGCAGCTTAGGTAGTAGGATGAACACTGAAGCTTTCTTT. Translated, it gives CASSLGSRMNTEAFF.

This clonotype was picked up a small number of times. The genes are TRBV7-9 and TRBJ2-7; maybe TRBD1 (5 bases). The CDR3 consists of 12 residues. Trimming removed 10 bases at V and 6 bases at J, with 16 bases between. CDR1 and CDR2 from the germline V gene are SEHNR and FQNEAQ (reference sequence). Here the CDR3 DNA reads TGTGCCACTACCCCTCAGGGTTTCGAGCAGTACTTC. It specifies CATTPQGFEQYF.

The chain employs TRBV12-5 and TRBJ1-2; no clear D. The V gene lost 4 bases and the J gene lost 6 bases, with 15 bases spanning the gap. The germline CDR1 and CDR2 sequences are LGHNT and FRNRAP. There are 14 residues in the CDR3. The CDR3 DNA reads as TGTGCTAGTGGTTCCCCCAGCGTAACCAATGGCTACACCTTC. The encoded protein is CASGSPSVTNGYTF.

This clonotype occurred a few times. This rearrangement joins TRBV20-1 to TRBJ2-1; D remains ambiguous. V lost 2 bases, J lost 6 bases, and 11 bases lay in between. Germline CDR1 DFQATT, CDR2 SNEGSKA (reference sequence). This CDR3 has 13 amino acids. DNA for the CDR3: TGCAGTGCTAGACGCCCCACTGGCAATGAGCAGTTCTTC. Residues: CSARRPTGNEQFF.

The V call is TRBV20-1, the J call TRBJ2-4; 13 positions match TRBD2. Trimming at V came to 5 bases and at J to 9 bases, leaving 10 bases not matched to a gene. Germline-derived CDR1 and CDR2 are DFQATT and SNEGSKA (reference sequence). The length of the CDR3 is 15 residues. The CDR3 loop is CSARRTSGRGVIQYF. CDR3 nucleotide sequence: TGCAGTGCTCGAAGGACTAGCGGGAGAGGGGTCATTCAGTACTTC.

This clonotype was found a few times. The V and J genes are TRBV20-1 and TRBJ2-7; D perhaps matches TRBD2 (6 bases). The ends were cut back, 5 bases at V and 1 base at J, with 21 bases in the middle. This CDR3 contains 16 residues. Germline V lookup: CDR1 DFQATT, CDR2 SNEGSKA (reference sequence). CDR3 sequence reads: CSAGLSGARPSYEQYF. CDR3 coding DNA: TGCAGTGCTGGACTCTCGGGAGCGCGCCCGTCCTACGAGCAGTACTTC.

The CDR3: CASSRRPRLNTEAFF. In DNA form, the CDR3 reads TGTGCCAGCAGCCGAAGACCCCGCTTGAACACTGAAGCTTTCTTT. The chain has TRBV12-3 or TRBV12-4 and TRBJ1-1; D remains unclear. The CDR3 extends over 15 amino acids. V shed 6 bases and J shed 0 bases, with 14 bases lying between them.

The V and J genes are TRBV11-2 and TRBJ2-1; 11 nucleotides match TRBD2. Trimming cost V 5 bases and J 5 bases; bases outside gene matches: 5. The CDR3 consists of 15 residues. Germline-derived CDR1 and CDR2 are SGHAT and FQNNGV. The CDR3 DNA sequence: TGTGCCAGCAGCCATTTAGCGGGAGGGAACAATGAGCAGTTCTTC. It specifies CASSHLAGGNNEQFF.

A few counts support this clonotype. V usage is TRBV12-3 or TRBV12-4 and J usage is TRBJ1-2; 7 bases match TRBD1. The V segment lost 5 bases and the J segment 5 bases; nucleotides outside the gene matches: 11. This CDR3 is 15 amino acids long. The CDR3 reads CASSPWLGGKYGYTF. CDR3 sequence (DNA): TGTGCCAGCAGTCCTTGGTTAGGGGGCAAGTATGGCTACACCTTC.

Concerning this clonotype: Since no conserved phenylalanine or tryptophan closes the CDR3, a read error is the likely cause. This chain uses TRBV2 with TRBJ2-5; TRBD1 is a possible D gene (5 bases). The CDR3 is 15 residues long. Germline CDR1 SNHLY, CDR2 FYNNEI. V lost 3 bases to trimming and J lost 2 bases, with 13 bases between them. CDR3 sequence: CASSDIGHPQETQYL. As DNA, the CDR3 is TGTGCCAGCAGTGACATAGGACACCCACAAGAGACCCAGTACTTG.

This chain joins TRBV4-1 and TRBJ1-6; weak D call: TRBD1 (5 bases). This CDR3 has 15 residues. Germline V gives CDR1 MGHRA, CDR2 YSYEKL. The ends were cut back, 5 bases at V and 13 bases at J, with 21 bases in the middle. The CDR3 loop reads CASSGGSGTLGPLHF. The CDR3 nucleotides are TGCGCCAGCAGCGGAGGATCCGGGACGCTCGGTCCCCTCCACTTT.

The chain recombines TRBV20-1 with TRBJ2-5; 9 bases match TRBD1. CDR1 DFQATT and CDR2 SNEGSKA come from the germline V gene (reference sequence). With V trimmed by 2 bases and J by 9 bases, 7 bases remained unmatched. This CDR3 contains 13 residues. This chain's CDR3 is CSARRTGDVAQYF. In DNA, the CDR3 is TGCAGTGCTAGACGGACAGGGGACGTGGCCCAGTACTTC.

This rearrangement joins TRBV9 to TRBJ2-3; D remains ambiguous. The germline V gene encodes CDR1 SGDLS and CDR2 YYNGEE. The V end lost 3 bases, the J end lost 6 bases, and 17 bases lay between the germline ends. This CDR3 is built from 15 residues. CDR3: CASSASSRLLDTQYF. CDR3 in DNA: TGTGCCAGCAGCGCTTCGTCCCGCCTTTTGGATACGCAGTATTTT.

This clonotype was counted a few times. The chain carries TRBV5-1 and TRBJ2-7; D tentatively fits TRBD1 or TRBD2 (5 bases each). The V end was cut by 3 bases, the J end by 5 bases, with 15 bases between. Germline-derived CDR1 and CDR2 are SGHRS and YFSETQ. CDR3 length: 14 amino acids. For the CDR3, the DNA is TGCGCCAGCAGCTACCAGGGACCGACCCACGAGCAGTACTTC. This translates into CASSYQGPTHEQYF.

CDR3 nucleotides: TGTGCCAGCTTAGGGACTTCGACCTACGAGCAGTACTTC. This encodes CASLGTSTYEQYF. The J gene is TRBJ2-7, the V gene TRBV7-9, with D perhaps matching TRBD2 (6 bases). Trimming took off 8 bases at V and 2 bases at J, with 13 bases between the two ends. The CDR3 is made up of 13 amino acids. Per the germline V gene, CDR1 is SEHNR and CDR2 is FQNEAQ (reference sequence).

The V gene is TRBV12-3 or TRBV12-4, the J gene TRBJ2-3, with 8 bases fitting TRBD2. CDR3 length equals 14 residues. After removal of 6 bases from V and 2 bases from J, the junction contained 4 bases not matched to a gene. The DNA for the CDR3 is TGTGCCAGCAGCTGGACTAGCCCCACAGATACGCAGTATTTT. Its protein product is CASSWTSPTDTQYF.

The CDR3 bases are TGCGCCAGCAGCTTGAAAGGGGGTTCAAACCTCGAAAACATTCAGTACTTC. It codes for CASSLKGGSNLENIQYF. The V call is TRBV5-1, the J call TRBJ2-4; tentative D call: TRBD1 (6 bases). Trimming removed 1 base at V and 5 bases at J, with 19 bases between. Germline CDR1 is SGHRS and CDR2 is YFSETQ. The CDR3 consists of 17 residues.

This clonotype was counted between two and nine times. The chain is built from TRBV6-1 and TRBJ2-3; TRBD2 aligns across 14 bases. This CDR3 spans 16 amino acids. CDR1 and CDR2 from the germline V gene are MNHNS and SASEGT. The junction had 5 bases not matched to a gene; V was cut back by 5 bases and J by 4 bases. This CDR3 is CASSKTSGGAADTQYF. CDR3 bases: TGTGCCAGCAGTAAGACTAGCGGGGGGGCAGCAGATACGCAGTATTTT.

The genes are TRBV29-1 and TRBJ1-1, with D uncertain. Germline CDR1 is SQVTM and CDR2 is ANQGSEA. The CDR3 sequence is 13 residues long. The V and J ends lost 1 base and 3 bases respectively, with 9 bases between them. CDR3 DNA sequence: TGCAGCGTTGAAGTCGGGGTACACACTGAAGCTTTCTTT. The encoded protein is CSVEVGVHTEAFF.

This chain links TRBV3-1 with TRBJ1-2, with D hard to call. This CDR3 comprises 11 residues. Germline assignment: CDR1 LGHDT and CDR2 YNNKEL (reference sequence). V lost 7 bases and J lost 6, with 9 bases in between. CDR3 sequence: CASTSSDGYTF. CDR3 nucleotides: TGTGCCAGCACCTCCAGCGATGGCTACACCTTC.

V and J are TRBV20-1 and TRBJ2-7; D possibly matches TRBD1 or TRBD2 (5 bases each). The germline V gene encodes CDR1 DFQATT and CDR2 SNEGSKA (reference sequence). The CDR3 contains 16 residues. Trimming removed 1 base from V and 2 bases from J, with 18 bases in between. This chain's CDR3 is CSARASRDPHPYEQYF. CDR3 nucleotide sequence: TGCAGTGCTAGAGCCAGCCGGGACCCACATCCCTACGAGCAGTACTTC.

Many counts were recorded for this clonotype. This chain links TRBV10-1 with TRBJ2-1; possibly TRBD1 for D (6 bases). CDR3 size: 14 residues. Germline V gene lookup returns CDR1 WNHNN and CDR2 SYGVQD (reference sequence). Trimming took 5 bases from V and 4 from J, leaving 12 bases between them. CDR3: CASSLRTDYNEQFF. The CDR3 DNA reads TGCGCCAGCAGTCTCCGGACAGATTACAATGAGCAGTTCTTC.

The V gene is TRBV12-3 or TRBV12-4, the J gene TRBJ2-7; D is undetermined. V lost 5 bases and J 4 bases, leaving 9 bases between the germline ends. The CDR3 extends over 12 amino acids. This chain's CDR3 is CASSELKYEQYF. The CDR3 DNA is TGTGCCAGCAGTGAGCTGAAATACGAGCAGTACTTC.

This chain joins TRBV12-3 or TRBV12-4 and TRBJ2-3, with 8 positions matching TRBD2. The CDR3 extends over 16 amino acids. With 5 bases clipped from V and 5 bases from J, the junction kept 12 bases outside the gene matches. The CDR3 loop reads CASSPRRREDLDTQYF. The CDR3 bases are TGTGCCAGCAGTCCACGTCGGCGGGAGGATCTAGATACGCAGTATTTT.